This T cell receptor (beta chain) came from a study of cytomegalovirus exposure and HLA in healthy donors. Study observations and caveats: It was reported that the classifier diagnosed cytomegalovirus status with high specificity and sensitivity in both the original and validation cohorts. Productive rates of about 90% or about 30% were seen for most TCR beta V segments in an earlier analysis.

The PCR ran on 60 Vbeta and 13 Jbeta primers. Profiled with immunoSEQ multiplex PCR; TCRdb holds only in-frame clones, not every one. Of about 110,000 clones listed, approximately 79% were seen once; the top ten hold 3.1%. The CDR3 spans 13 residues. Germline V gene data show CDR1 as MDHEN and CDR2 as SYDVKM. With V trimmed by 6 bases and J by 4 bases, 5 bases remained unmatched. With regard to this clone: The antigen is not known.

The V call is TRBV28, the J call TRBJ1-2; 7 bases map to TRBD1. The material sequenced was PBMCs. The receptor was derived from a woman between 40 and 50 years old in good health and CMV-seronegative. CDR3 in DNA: TGTGCCAGCAGCGTACAGGGGAGCTATGGCTACACCTTC. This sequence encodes CASSVQGSYGYTF.